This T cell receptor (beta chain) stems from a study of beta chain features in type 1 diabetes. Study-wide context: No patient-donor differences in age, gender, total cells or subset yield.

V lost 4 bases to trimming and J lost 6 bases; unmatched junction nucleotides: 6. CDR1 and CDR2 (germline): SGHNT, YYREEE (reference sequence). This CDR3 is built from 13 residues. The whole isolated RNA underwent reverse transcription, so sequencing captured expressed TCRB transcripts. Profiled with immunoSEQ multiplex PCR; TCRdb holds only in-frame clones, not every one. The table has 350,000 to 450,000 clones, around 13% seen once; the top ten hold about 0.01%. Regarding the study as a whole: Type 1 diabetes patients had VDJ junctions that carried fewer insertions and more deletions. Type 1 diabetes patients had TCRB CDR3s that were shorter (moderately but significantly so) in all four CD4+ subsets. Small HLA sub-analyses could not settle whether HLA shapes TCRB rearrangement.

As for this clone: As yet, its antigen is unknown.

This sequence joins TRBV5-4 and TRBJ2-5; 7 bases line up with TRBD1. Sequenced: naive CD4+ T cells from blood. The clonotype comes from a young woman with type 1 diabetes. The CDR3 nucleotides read TGTGCCAGCAGCGGCAGGGGGTTGAAGACCCAGTACTTC. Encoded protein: CASSGRGLKTQYF.